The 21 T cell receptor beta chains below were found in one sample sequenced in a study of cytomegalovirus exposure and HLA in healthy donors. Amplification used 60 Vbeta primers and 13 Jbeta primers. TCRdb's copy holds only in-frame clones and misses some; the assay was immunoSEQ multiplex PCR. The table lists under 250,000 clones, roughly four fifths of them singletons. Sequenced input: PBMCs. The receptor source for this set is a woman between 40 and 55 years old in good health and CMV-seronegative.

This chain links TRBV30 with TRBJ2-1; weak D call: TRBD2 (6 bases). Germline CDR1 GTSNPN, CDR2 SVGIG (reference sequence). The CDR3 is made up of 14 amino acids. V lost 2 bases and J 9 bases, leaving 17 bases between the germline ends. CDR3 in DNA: TGTGCCTGGAGTACGTGGGACTCTAGGCGTGAGCAGTTCTTC. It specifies CAWSTWDSRREQFF.

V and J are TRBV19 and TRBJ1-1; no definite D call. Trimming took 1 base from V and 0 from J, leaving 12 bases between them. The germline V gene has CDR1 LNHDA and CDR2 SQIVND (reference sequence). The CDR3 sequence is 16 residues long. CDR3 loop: CASSIGAVIMNTEAFF. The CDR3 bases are TGTGCCAGTAGTATAGGGGCAGTCATCATGAACACTGAAGCTTTCTTT.

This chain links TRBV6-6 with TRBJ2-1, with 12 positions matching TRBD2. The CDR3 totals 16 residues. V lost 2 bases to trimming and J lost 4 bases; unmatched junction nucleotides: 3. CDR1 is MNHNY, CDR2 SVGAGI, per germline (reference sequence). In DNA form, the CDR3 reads TGTGCCAGCAGTTACGGGACTAGCGGGCTATACAATGAGCAGTTCTTC. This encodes CASSYGTSGLYNEQFF.

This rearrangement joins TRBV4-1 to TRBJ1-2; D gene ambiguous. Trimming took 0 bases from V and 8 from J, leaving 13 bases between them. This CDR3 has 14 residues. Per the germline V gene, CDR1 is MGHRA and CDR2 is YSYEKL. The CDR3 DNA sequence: TGCGCCAGCAGCCAAGATGCCCCTACCGGGGGCTACACCTTC. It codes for CASSQDAPTGGYTF.

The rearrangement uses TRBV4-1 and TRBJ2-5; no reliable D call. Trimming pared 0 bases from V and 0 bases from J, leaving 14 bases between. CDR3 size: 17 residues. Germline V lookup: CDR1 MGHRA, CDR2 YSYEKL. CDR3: CASSQDWLQMNQETQYF. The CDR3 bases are TGCGCCAGCAGCCAAGACTGGCTACAGATGAACCAAGAGACCCAGTACTTC.

The CDR3 DNA follows: TGTGCCAGCAGTGACTCGTCTCAGGGGTTGGACACTGAAGCTTTCTTT. As protein: CASSDSSQGLDTEAFF. The chain links TRBV6-4 to TRBJ1-1, with a possible D match to TRBD1 (6 bases). This CDR3 is 16 amino acids long. V lost 0 bases, J lost 3 bases, and 14 bases lay in between. Germline V gene data show CDR1 as MRHNA and CDR2 as SNTAGT.

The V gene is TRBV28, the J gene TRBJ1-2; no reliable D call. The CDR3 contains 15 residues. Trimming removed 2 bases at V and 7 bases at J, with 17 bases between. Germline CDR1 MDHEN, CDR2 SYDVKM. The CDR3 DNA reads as TGTGCCAGCAGTTTACTCTTAGGAGGCTCTCCTGGCTACACCTTC. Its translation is CASSLLLGGSPGYTF.

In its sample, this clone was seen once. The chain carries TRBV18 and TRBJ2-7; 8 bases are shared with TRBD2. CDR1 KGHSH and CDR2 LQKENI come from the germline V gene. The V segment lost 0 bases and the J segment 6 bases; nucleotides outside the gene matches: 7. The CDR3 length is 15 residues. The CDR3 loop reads CASSPPHGRDFEQYF. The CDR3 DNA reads TGTGCCAGCTCACCACCTCACGGGAGGGATTTCGAGCAGTACTTC.

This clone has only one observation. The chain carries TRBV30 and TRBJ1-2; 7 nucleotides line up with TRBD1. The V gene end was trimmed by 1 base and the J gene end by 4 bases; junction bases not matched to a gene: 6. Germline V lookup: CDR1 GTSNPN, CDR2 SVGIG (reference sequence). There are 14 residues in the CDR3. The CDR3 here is CAWSATGRIYGYTF. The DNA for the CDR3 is TGTGCCTGGAGTGCGACAGGGCGGATCTATGGCTACACCTTC.

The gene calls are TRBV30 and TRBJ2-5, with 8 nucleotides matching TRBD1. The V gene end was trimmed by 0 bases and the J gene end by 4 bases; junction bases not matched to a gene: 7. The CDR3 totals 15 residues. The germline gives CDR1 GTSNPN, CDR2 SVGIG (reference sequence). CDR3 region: CAWSVSGQGGETQYF. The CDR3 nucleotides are TGTGCCTGGAGTGTTAGTGGACAGGGAGGAGAGACCCAGTACTTC. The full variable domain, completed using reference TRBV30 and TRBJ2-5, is SQTIHQWPATLVQPVGSPLSLECTVEGTSNPNLYWYRQAAGRGLQLLFYSVGIGQISSEVPQNLSASRPQDRQFILSSKKLLLSDSGFYLCAWSVSGQGGETQYFGPGTRLLVL.

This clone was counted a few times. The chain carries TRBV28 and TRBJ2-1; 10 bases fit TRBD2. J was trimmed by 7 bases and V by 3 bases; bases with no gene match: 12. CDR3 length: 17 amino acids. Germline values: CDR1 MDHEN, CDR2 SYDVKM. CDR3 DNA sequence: TGTGCCAGCAGTTTTTGGGGGGGGACTAGCGTGGCAAATGAGCAGTTCTTC. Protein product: CASSFWGGTSVANEQFF. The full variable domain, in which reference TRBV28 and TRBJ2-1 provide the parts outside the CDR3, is DVKVTQSSRYLVKRTGEKVFLECVQDMDHENMFWYRQDPGLGLRLIYFSYDVKMKEKGDIPEGYSVSREKKERFSLILESASTNQTSMYLCASSFWGGTSVANEQFFGPGTRLTVL.

CDR3 sequence: CASSPGGGHTEAFF. CDR3 nucleotides: TGTGCCAGCAGCCCCGGGGGGGGGCACACTGAAGCTTTCTTT. V usage is TRBV7-2 and J usage is TRBJ1-1; D perhaps matches TRBD1 (6 bases). Germline V CDR1 and CDR2: SGHTA, FQGNSA. CDR3 length: 14 amino acids. Trimming stripped 5 bases from V and 3 bases from J, with 13 bases between.

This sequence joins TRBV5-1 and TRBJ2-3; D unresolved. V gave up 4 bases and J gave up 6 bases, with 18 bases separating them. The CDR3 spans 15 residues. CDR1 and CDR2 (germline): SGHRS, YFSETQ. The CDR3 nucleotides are TGCGCCAGCAGCCTCCCAACCCGGTCGCGGGATACGCAGTATTTT. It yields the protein CASSLPTRSRDTQYF.

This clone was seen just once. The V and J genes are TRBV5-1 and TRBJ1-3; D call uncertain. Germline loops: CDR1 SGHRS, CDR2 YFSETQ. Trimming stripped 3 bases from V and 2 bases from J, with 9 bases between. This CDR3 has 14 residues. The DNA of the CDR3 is TGCGCCAGCAGCTCCGACAATACTGGAAACACCATATATTTT. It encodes CASSSDNTGNTIYF.

CDR3 coding DNA: TGTGCCAGCAGCCTCGCCAGCGGGAGCACCGGGGAGCTGTTTTTT. It translates to CASSLASGSTGELFF. The chain combines TRBV7-3 with TRBJ2-2; 8 bases fit TRBD2. CDR3 length: 15 amino acids. CDR1 SGHTA and CDR2 FQGTGA come from the germline V gene. V gave up 5 bases and J gave up 4 bases; unmatched junction bases: 6.

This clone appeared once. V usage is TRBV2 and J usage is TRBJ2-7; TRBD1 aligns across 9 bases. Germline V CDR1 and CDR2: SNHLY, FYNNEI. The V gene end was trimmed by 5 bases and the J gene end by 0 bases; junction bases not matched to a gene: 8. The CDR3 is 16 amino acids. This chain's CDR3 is CASSRYRGLSSYEQYF. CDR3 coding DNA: TGTGCCAGCAGTCGTTACAGGGGGCTAAGCTCCTACGAGCAGTACTTC.

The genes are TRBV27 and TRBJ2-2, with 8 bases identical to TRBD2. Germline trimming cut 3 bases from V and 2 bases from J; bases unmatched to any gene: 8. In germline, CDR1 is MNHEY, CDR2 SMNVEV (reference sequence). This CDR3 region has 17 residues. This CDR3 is CASSLLGLAANTGELFF. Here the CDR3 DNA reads TGTGCCAGCAGTTTGCTAGGACTAGCTGCAAACACCGGGGAGCTGTTTTTT.

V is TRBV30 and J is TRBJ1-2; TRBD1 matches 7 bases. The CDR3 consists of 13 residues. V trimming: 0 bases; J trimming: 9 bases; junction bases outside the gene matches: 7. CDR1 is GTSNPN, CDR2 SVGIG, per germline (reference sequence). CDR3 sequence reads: CAWSVGQGVSYTF. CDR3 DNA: TGTGCCTGGAGTGTAGGGCAGGGGGTTAGCTACACCTTC.

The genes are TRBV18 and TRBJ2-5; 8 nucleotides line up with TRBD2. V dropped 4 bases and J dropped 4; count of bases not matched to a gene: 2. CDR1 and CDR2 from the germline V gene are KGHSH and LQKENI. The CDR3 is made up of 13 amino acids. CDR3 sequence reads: CASSQTSAETQYF. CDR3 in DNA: TGTGCCAGCTCACAGACTAGCGCAGAGACCCAGTACTTC.

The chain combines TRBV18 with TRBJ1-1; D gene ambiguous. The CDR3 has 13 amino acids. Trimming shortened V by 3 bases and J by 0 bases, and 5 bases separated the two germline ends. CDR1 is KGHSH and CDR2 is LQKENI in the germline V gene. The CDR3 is CASSPNMNTEAFF. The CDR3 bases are TGTGCCAGCTCACCTAATATGAACACTGAAGCTTTCTTT.

The CDR3: CASSVIGSEGETQYF. In DNA form, the CDR3 reads TGTGCCAGCAGCGTAATCGGGAGTGAGGGAGAGACCCAGTACTTC. V gene TRBV9 combines with J gene TRBJ2-5; D might be TRBD2 (6 bases). Germline assignment: CDR1 SGDLS and CDR2 YYNGEE. Trimming took 1 base from V and 4 from J, leaving 14 bases between them. The CDR3 length is 15 residues. The full variable domain, completed using reference TRBV9 and TRBJ2-5, is DSGVTQTPKHLITATGQRVTLRCSPRSGDLSVYWYQQSLDQGLQFLIQYYNGEERAKGNILERFSAQQFPDLHSELNLSSLELGDSALYFCASSVIGSEGETQYFGPGTRLLVL.